The following is a T cell receptor beta chain sequence with its context. This specimen comes from a study of blood T cell repertoires in COVID-19. Study details: Sites across the United States, Italy and Spain contributed samples from acute and convalescent COVID-19.

Everyone who took part was roughly 18 to 100 years old, and they came from about two dozen US areas. Original processing methods: From reference gene primer amplification, estimates of nucleated cell counts were derived. Data came from immunoSEQ multiplex PCR; TCRdb stores just in-frame clones and leaves some out. That table supplies the V and J calls and clone size; D and trimming were determined from the DNA. This table holds approximately 240,000 clones, about 85% found once. V lost 7 bases and J lost 11; bases outside the gene matches: 17. CDR1 SNHLY and CDR2 FYNNEI come from the germline V gene. The CDR3 spans 15 residues.

This sequence originates from a woman in her 30s with acute COVID-19. The sequenced material came from PBMCs or T cells enriched from blood (not recorded which). The rearrangement joins TRBV2 to TRBJ2-7, with TRBD1 matching over 10 bases. CDR3 sequence reads: CASNSRDRGLPGEYF. For the CDR3, the DNA is TGTGCCAGCAACTCCCGGGACAGGGGCCTCCCCGGAGAGTACTTC.